The subject of this entry is one TCR beta chain. Its target is unknown. This CDR3 region has 14 residues. Looked up from germline, CDR1 is LGHNA and CDR2 is YSLEER. V lost 3 bases and J 2 bases, leaving 9 bases between the germline ends. This entry is derived from a study of CD8 T cells in ankylosing spondylitis. Libraries for TCR beta were made by quantitative 5'-RACE with molecular barcodes. TCRdb passed the 5' RACE reads through MiXCR, listing each CDR3 protein once. The table shows 700,000 to 1,000,000 distinct CDR3 sequences, with about an eighth occurring only once. The study, taken as a whole, reports: Disease-linked clones were CD8+ and relatively rare in peripheral blood. Within ankylosing spondylitis blood, a TCR beta motif made up of seven or eight highly homologous variants appeared to be characteristic.

The TCR sequence derives from a male donor with ankylosing spondylitis. The specimen was blood, either unsorted or a sorted T cell fraction (not recorded which). The chain has TRBV4-3 and TRBJ2-3; D is uncertain. The CDR3 nucleotides are TGCGCCAGCAGCCACCGAGACTCCACAGATACGCAGTATTTT. Its translation: CASSHRDSTDTQYF.